Below, 28 T cell receptor beta chains from the same sample are listed, as sequenced in a study of T cell changes during pregnancy in multiple sclerosis. Libraries were prepared by immunoSEQ multiplex PCR; TCRdb keeps only in-frame clonotypes and omits some of them. The sample has 33,000 or so clones; 92% are singletons. This material consisted of CD4+ T cells from peripheral blood mononuclear cells, taken in the third trimester of pregnancy. These receptors originate from a female donor in good health, enrolled as a control in a pregnancy study.

The rearrangement joins TRBV18 to TRBJ2-2; D gene unclear. Germline V CDR1 and CDR2: KGHSH, LQKENI. The V end lost 1 base, the J end lost 1 base, and 10 bases lay between the germline ends. There are 16 residues in the CDR3. CDR3 sequence reads: CASSPRRIGNTGELFF. In DNA form, the CDR3 reads TGTGCCAGCTCACCACGCAGGATTGGGAACACCGGGGAGCTGTTTTTT.

The CDR3 DNA is TGTGCCAGCAGCGCCTGGGACTCCTCCGACTACAATGAGCAGTTCTTC. It translates to CASSAWDSSDYNEQFF. The J gene is TRBJ2-1, the V gene TRBV9, with a possible D match to TRBD2 (6 bases). Trimming shortened V by 3 bases and J by 3 bases, and 16 bases separated the two germline ends. There are 16 residues in the CDR3. Looked up from germline, CDR1 is SGDLS and CDR2 is YYNGEE.

The chain recombines TRBV7-3 with TRBJ1-4; D possibly corresponds to TRBD1 (5 bases). Trimming took off 5 bases at V and 7 bases at J, with 11 bases between the two ends. This CDR3 contains 13 residues. Per the germline V gene, CDR1 is SGHTA and CDR2 is FQGTGA. DNA of the CDR3: TGTGCCAGCAGCCCGGCGGGGGGTGAAAAACTGTTTTTT. Protein sequence: CASSPAGGEKLFF. Variable domain in full (rest from reference TRBV7-3 and TRBJ1-4): GAGVSQTPSNKVTEKGKYVELRCDPISGHTALYWYRQSLGQGPEFLIYFQGTGAADDSGLPNDRFFAVRPEGSVSTLKIQRTERGDSAVYLCASSPAGGEKLFFGSGTQLSVL.

This chain's CDR3 is CASSFRVRNTEAFF. The DNA for the CDR3 is TGTGCCAGCAGCTTCAGGGTCCGGAACACTGAAGCTTTCTTT. The chain employs TRBV5-4 and TRBJ1-1, with D perhaps matching TRBD1 (5 bases). The V gene's germline CDR1 is SGHNT and CDR2 YYREEE (reference sequence). This CDR3 contains 14 residues. Trimming took off 2 bases at V and 1 base at J, with 9 bases between the two ends.

The chain employs TRBV5-4 and TRBJ1-1; D ambiguous. The V end was cut by 2 bases, the J end by 1 base, with 6 bases between. The CDR3 runs to 13 residues. Germline CDR1 and CDR2: SGHNT and YYREEE (reference sequence). CDR3 in DNA: TGTGCCAGCAGCTTCCCACAGAACACTGAAGCTTTCTTT. As protein: CASSFPQNTEAFF.

The chain has TRBV30 and TRBJ2-1, with D maybe TRBD2 (5 bases). There are 14 residues in the CDR3. Germline loops: CDR1 GTSNPN, CDR2 SVGIG (reference sequence). V lost 4 bases and J 10 bases, leaving 20 bases between the germline ends. In DNA form, the CDR3 reads TGTGCCTGGAATGGAGGACTCCCGGGTTCAGAGCAGTTCTTC. Translating gives CAWNGGLPGSEQFF.

This clone was recorded only once. The V call is TRBV25-1, the J call TRBJ2-1; D may be TRBD2 (6 bases). Trimming removed 3 bases from V and 7 bases from J, with 13 bases in between. Germline-derived CDR1 and CDR2 are MGHDK and SYGVNS. CDR3 length equals 14 residues. CDR3 amino acids: CASSDNRRGNEQFF. Written as DNA, the CDR3 is TGTGCCAGCAGTGATAACCGCCGGGGGAATGAGCAGTTCTTC.

V is TRBV7-2 and J is TRBJ2-5, with 12 bases that match TRBD2. Germline CDR1 and CDR2: SGHTA and FQGNSA. Trimming took 5 bases from V and 5 from J; bases not matched to a gene: 9. This CDR3 is built from 16 residues. In DNA, the CDR3 is TGTGCCAGCAGCCGTGGGCTAGCGGGGGGGAGGGAGACCCAGTACTTC. It codes for CASSRGLAGGRETQYF.

V gene TRBV6-6 combines with J gene TRBJ2-3; 8 bases are shared with TRBD1. The CDR3 totals 16 residues. Unmatched junction bases numbered 8, after V lost 0 bases and J lost 6 bases. The germline V gene has CDR1 MNHNY and CDR2 SVGAGI (reference sequence). Here the CDR3 reads CASSYSDRGALDTQYF. In nucleotides, the CDR3 is TGTGCCAGCAGTTACTCAGACAGGGGCGCGTTGGATACGCAGTATTTT.

This chain links TRBV28 with TRBJ2-7, with a possible D match to TRBD2 (5 bases). The CDR3 has 13 amino acids. V was cut by 7 bases and J by 5 bases, with 15 bases left in between. Germline CDR1 is MDHEN and CDR2 is SYDVKM. The chain's CDR3 is CASTRGGRDEQYF. The CDR3 nucleotides are TGTGCCAGCACCCGAGGAGGCAGAGACGAGCAGTACTTC.

The J gene is TRBJ2-3, the V gene TRBV19; TRBD1 matches 9 bases. Per the germline V gene, CDR1 is LNHDA and CDR2 is SQIVND (reference sequence). The CDR3 covers 14 residues. After removal of 7 bases from V and 1 base from J, the junction contained 3 bases not matched to a gene. CDR3 residues: CASKDRGGTDTQYF. Here the CDR3 DNA reads TGTGCCAGTAAGGACAGGGGAGGCACAGATACGCAGTATTTT. Combining the CDR3 with reference TRBV19 and TRBJ2-3 gives the whole variable domain DGGITQSPKYLFRKEGQNVTLSCEQNLNHDAMYWYRQDPGQGLRLIYYSQIVNDFQKGDIAEGYSVSREKKESFPLTVTSAQKNPTAFYLCASKDRGGTDTQYFGPGTRLTVL.

The chain has TRBV29-1 and TRBJ2-6, with a weak D call TRBD1 (5 bases). Germline assignment: CDR1 SQVTM and CDR2 ANQGSEA. This CDR3 contains 13 residues. DNA for the CDR3: TGCGCGGCCCAGGGTTCTGGGGCCAACGTCCTGACTTTC. This encodes CAAQGSGANVLTF.

The chain links TRBV19 to TRBJ1-6; D not resolved. The CDR3 totals 14 residues. V was trimmed by 7 bases and J by 10 bases, leaving 17 bases between them. Germline V CDR1 and CDR2: LNHDA, SQIVND (reference sequence). This CDR3 reads CASTPAGRVSPLHF. In nucleotides, the CDR3 is TGTGCCAGTACCCCCGCGGGTAGGGTCTCACCCCTCCACTTT.

The chain couples TRBV5-4 to TRBJ2-7, with 7 positions matching TRBD1. V shed 0 bases and J 1 base; nucleotides not matched to a gene: 7. The germline gives CDR1 SGHNT, CDR2 YYREEE (reference sequence). CDR3 length: 16 amino acids. This chain's CDR3 is CASSLASGQLSYEQYF. Here the CDR3 DNA reads TGTGCCAGCAGCTTGGCCTCGGGACAGTTATCCTACGAGCAGTACTTC.

The chain has TRBV18 and TRBJ2-7; perhaps TRBD2 as D (6 bases). Germline V gene sequence: CDR1 KGHSH, CDR2 LQKENI. V shed 3 bases and J shed 5 bases, with 17 bases lying between them. CDR3 length: 15 amino acids. This CDR3 reads CASSPSRVGTDEQYF. DNA of the CDR3: TGTGCCAGCTCACCCAGCCGGGTGGGGACTGACGAGCAGTACTTC. The full variable domain, in which reference TRBV18 and TRBJ2-7 provide the parts outside the CDR3, is NAGVMQNPRHLVRRRGQEARLRCSPMKGHSHVYWYRQLPEEGLKFMVYLQKENIIDESGMPKERFSAEFPKEGPSILRIQQVVRGDSAAYFCASSPSRVGTDEQYFGPGTRLTVT.

The chain employs TRBV19 and TRBJ1-5, with 7 bases aligning to TRBD1. This CDR3 contains 16 residues. Losses at the gene ends were 6 bases for V and 2 bases for J; bases not matched to a gene: 10. Germline V CDR1 and CDR2: LNHDA, SQIVND (reference sequence). The CDR3 loop reads CASRGGQVEGNQPQHF. CDR3 coding DNA: TGTGCCAGTAGAGGCGGACAGGTCGAAGGCAATCAGCCCCAGCATTTT.

The gene calls are TRBV7-2 and TRBJ2-5; TRBD2 aligns across 14 bases. Looked up from germline, CDR1 is SGHTA and CDR2 is FQGNSA. The CDR3 covers 17 residues. V dropped 0 bases and J dropped 2; count of bases not matched to a gene: 2. The CDR3 DNA reads as TGTGCCAGCAGCTTAGCGGGACTAGCGGGGGTGCAAGAGACCCAGTACTTC. As protein: CASSLAGLAGVQETQYF.

The table lists this clone with a few counts. The chain has TRBV19 and TRBJ1-1, with 11 bases matching TRBD1. The junction had 9 bases not matched to a gene; V was cut back by 1 base and J by 2 bases. The V gene's germline CDR1 is LNHDA and CDR2 SQIVND (reference sequence). The CDR3 spans 18 residues. The CDR3 is CASSIASDRGPGNTEAFF. CDR3 in DNA: TGTGCCAGTAGTATAGCTTCGGACAGGGGGCCAGGTAACACTGAAGCTTTCTTT. Based on the CDR3 plus reference TRBV19 and TRBJ1-1, the full variable domain is DGGITQSPKYLFRKEGQNVTLSCEQNLNHDAMYWYRQDPGQGLRLIYYSQIVNDFQKGDIAEGYSVSREKKESFPLTVTSAQKNPTAFYLCASSIASDRGPGNTEAFFGQGTRLTVV.

The chain links TRBV7-2 to TRBJ1-1, with D uncertain. Trimming removed 5 bases from V and 4 bases from J, with 14 bases in between. CDR1 SGHTA and CDR2 FQGNSA come from the germline V gene. The CDR3 runs to 14 residues. CDR3 region: CASSPGDRATEAFF. Written as DNA, the CDR3 is TGTGCCAGCAGCCCGGGAGATCGGGCCACTGAAGCTTTCTTT.

The chain carries TRBV2 and TRBJ2-5; 12 nucleotides match TRBD2. After removal of 0 bases from V and 7 bases from J, the junction contained 6 bases not matched to a gene. CDR1 is SNHLY and CDR2 is FYNNEI in the germline V gene. The CDR3 contains 16 residues. The CDR3 reads CASSEASSGGAVTQYF. The CDR3, as DNA: TGTGCCAGCAGTGAAGCCTCTAGCGGGGGGGCCGTGACCCAGTACTTC.

The V call is TRBV7-9, the J call TRBJ2-5; 13 positions agree with TRBD2. Germline values: CDR1 SEHNR, CDR2 FQNEAQ (reference sequence). The V segment lost 4 bases and the J segment 5 bases; nucleotides outside the gene matches: 10. The CDR3 runs to 17 residues. The CDR3 protein is CASSWGTSGIFRETQYF. The CDR3, as DNA: TGTGCCAGCAGCTGGGGGACTAGCGGGATCTTCCGGGAGACCCAGTACTTC.

The rearrangement uses TRBV29-1 and TRBJ1-1; 7 nucleotides match TRBD1. The CDR3 extends over 13 amino acids. With V trimmed by 6 bases and J by 0 bases, 4 bases remained unmatched. Per the germline V gene, CDR1 is SQVTM and CDR2 is ANQGSEA. The CDR3 reads CSVSQGMNTEAFF. DNA for the CDR3: TGCAGCGTGTCACAGGGGATGAACACTGAAGCTTTCTTT.

The chain couples TRBV9 to TRBJ1-2; TRBD1 is a possible D gene (6 bases). V was cut by 3 bases and J by 7 bases, with 10 bases left in between. Germline-derived CDR1 and CDR2 are SGDLS and YYNGEE. CDR3 size: 12 residues. CDR3 amino acids: CASSEGGGGYTF. The CDR3 region has the DNA TGTGCCAGCAGCGAGGGGGGGGGTGGCTACACCTTC.

This chain's CDR3 is CAISDTGDSGYTF. CDR3 coding DNA: TGTGCCATCAGTGATACAGGGGATAGCGGCTACACCTTC. This chain joins TRBV10-3 and TRBJ1-2; 7 positions agree with TRBD1. The CDR3 covers 13 residues. V lost 3 bases, J lost 8 bases, and 6 bases stayed unmatched. Per the germline V gene, CDR1 is ENHRY and CDR2 is SYGVKD.

The chain's CDR3 is CASSKSKFGAVGAFF. CDR3 coding DNA: TGTGCCAGCAGCAAATCCAAATTTGGGGCGGTCGGAGCTTTCTTT. V usage is TRBV5-4 and J usage is TRBJ1-1; possible D gene TRBD1, 5 bases. V lost 4 bases and J 10 bases, leaving 23 bases between the germline ends. Germline-derived CDR1 and CDR2 are SGHNT and YYREEE (reference sequence). The CDR3 length is 15 residues.

The chain combines TRBV19 with TRBJ1-2, with 7 bases identical to TRBD1. J was trimmed by 1 base and V by 5 bases; bases with no gene match: 7. Germline assignment: CDR1 LNHDA and CDR2 SQIVND (reference sequence). CDR3 length: 15 amino acids. The CDR3 DNA sequence: TGTGCCAGTAGTGAAAGGGACAGCAGTAACTATGGCTACACCTTC. It yields the protein CASSERDSSNYGYTF.

The chain couples TRBV6-1 to TRBJ1-2, with 10 bases aligning to TRBD1. This CDR3 is 18 amino acids long. V trimming: 4 bases; J trimming: 2 bases; junction bases outside the gene matches: 13. The germline gives CDR1 MNHNS, CDR2 SASEGT. CDR3 sequence: CASSAPAGQGLLNYGYTF. CDR3 DNA sequence: TGTGCCAGCAGTGCCCCCGCGGGACAGGGGCTGTTAAACTATGGCTACACCTTC.

The V and J genes are TRBV30 and TRBJ1-1; no clear D gene. V lost 4 bases to trimming and J lost 3 bases, with 9 bases between them. Germline V lookup: CDR1 GTSNPN, CDR2 SVGIG (reference sequence). The CDR3 has 12 amino acids. The chain's CDR3 is CAWNPGDTEAFF. The CDR3 nucleotides read TGTGCCTGGAATCCCGGGGACACTGAAGCTTTCTTT.